These 4 T cell receptor beta chains were all obtained from the same sample, sequenced in a study of blood T cell repertoires in COVID-19. Measured with immunoSEQ multiplex PCR; TCRdb has only the in-frame clones, and not every one. Among 220,000 or so clones listed, around 86% were seen once. Sequencing input: peripheral blood. These receptors were collected from an elderly woman with COVID-19, enrolled during active disease.

The V and J genes are TRBV2 and TRBJ2-7; 8 bases fit TRBD1. Germline assignment: CDR1 SNHLY and CDR2 FYNNEI. V was clipped by 8 bases and J by 1 base; unmatched bases: 1. The CDR3 has 12 residues. In DNA, the CDR3 is TGTGCCAGCGACAGGGGTTCCTACGAGCAGTACTTC. Protein product: CASDRGSYEQYF.

The V call is TRBV10-3, the J call TRBJ2-1, with TRBD1 as a possible D gene (6 bases). CDR3 length: 14 residues. V was cut by 4 bases and J by 7 bases, with 14 bases left in between. The germline V gene has CDR1 ENHRY and CDR2 SYGVKD. As DNA, the CDR3 is TGTGCCATCAGTGCCGGACAGATGATAAATGAGCAGTTCTTC. Its translation is CAISAGQMINEQFF.

The chain couples TRBV9 to TRBJ2-1; tentatively, D is TRBD2 (7 bases). CDR3 size: 14 residues. Germline V gene data show CDR1 as SGDLS and CDR2 as YYNGEE. V gave up 3 bases and J gave up 6 bases, with 13 bases separating them. The CDR3 nucleotides are TGTGCCAGCAGCGGAGGACTAGGGGGCAATGAGCAGTTCTTC. Protein product: CASSGGLGGNEQFF.

The chain couples TRBV6-5 to TRBJ2-7; D may be TRBD2 (5 bases). This CDR3 comprises 13 residues. Trimming stripped 6 bases from V and 1 base from J, with 10 bases between. The germline V gene encodes CDR1 MNHEY and CDR2 SVGAGI. The CDR3 DNA is TGTGCCAGCAGGCCCGGGAATTCCTACGAGCAGTACTTC. It encodes CASRPGNSYEQYF.